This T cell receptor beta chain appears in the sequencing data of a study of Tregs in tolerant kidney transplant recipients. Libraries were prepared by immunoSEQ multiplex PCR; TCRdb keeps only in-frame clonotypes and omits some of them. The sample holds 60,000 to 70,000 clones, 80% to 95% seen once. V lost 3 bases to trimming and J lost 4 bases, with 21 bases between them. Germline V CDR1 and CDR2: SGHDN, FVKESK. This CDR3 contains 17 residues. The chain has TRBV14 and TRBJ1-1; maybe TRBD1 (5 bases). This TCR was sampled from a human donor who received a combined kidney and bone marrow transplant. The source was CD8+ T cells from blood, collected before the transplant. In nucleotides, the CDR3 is TGTGCCAGCAGCCAGGGACCCATTTGGGGGGAGGGCACTGAAGCTTTCTTT. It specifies CASSQGPIWGEGTEAFF. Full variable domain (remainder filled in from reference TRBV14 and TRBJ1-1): EAGVTQFPSHSVIEKGQTVTLRCDPISGHDNLYWYRRVMGKEIKFLLHFVKESKQDESGMPNNRFLAERTGGTYSTLKVQPAELEDSGVYFCASSQGPIWGEGTEAFFGQGTRLTVV.